Listed below are T cell receptor beta chains from one sample, sequenced in a study of shared clonotypes between healthy human individuals. Some clones are missing from TCRdb's copy, which holds only in-frame ones; the method was immunoSEQ multiplex PCR. The sample has millions of clones, more than 80% seen once. The sequenced sample consisted of naive CD4+ T cells sorted from blood. These receptors were collected from a man aged 18 to 29 in good health. CDR3s include the opening cysteine and the closing phenylalanine or tryptophan. Fields, in order: clone size, J gene, D gene, V gene, CDR3 protein, CDR3 DNA. A D gene is named only where the DNA matches it firmly. The size of a clone is reported for some rows only, either as once, few or many, or as a class for expanded clones.

clone size: -; J gene: TRBJ2-5; D gene: -; V gene: TRBV30; CDR3 protein: CAWSGPGPLGLLETQYF; CDR3 DNA: TGTGCCTGGAGTGGGCCCGGACCCTTGGGGCTGCTAGAGACCCAGTACTTC
clone size: -; J gene: TRBJ2-5; D gene: TRBD1; V gene: TRBV18; CDR3 protein: CASSPRGILSETQYF; CDR3 DNA: TGTGCCAGCTCACCCAGGGGGATCCTGTCAGAGACCCAGTACTTC
clone size: -; J gene: TRBJ1-1; D gene: TRBD1; V gene: TRBV5-1; CDR3 protein: CASSQRTGGPFNTEAFF; CDR3 DNA: TGCGCCAGCAGCCAACGGACAGGGGGCCCTTTTAACACTGAAGCTTTCTTT
clone size: -; J gene: TRBJ1-6; D gene: -; V gene: TRBV10-1; CDR3 protein: CASLRGLYNSPLHF; CDR3 DNA: TGCGCCAGCCTCCGAGGACTCTATAATTCACCCCTCCACTTT
clone size: -; J gene: TRBJ1-1; D gene: -; V gene: TRBV6-6; CDR3 protein: CASSMGAHTEAFF; CDR3 DNA: TGTGCCAGCTCCATGGGCGCGCACACTGAAGCTTTCTTT
clone size: -; J gene: TRBJ2-1; D gene: -; V gene: TRBV2; CDR3 protein: CASSGGQHNEQFF; CDR3 DNA: TGTGCCAGCAGTGGAGGTCAGCACAATGAGCAGTTCTTC
clone size: -; J gene: TRBJ2-1; D gene: -; V gene: TRBV7-8; CDR3 protein: CASSWGRAGEQFF; CDR3 DNA: TGTGCCAGCAGCTGGGGTAGGGCTGGTGAGCAGTTCTTC
clone size: -; J gene: TRBJ1-2; D gene: TRBD1; V gene: TRBV5-4; CDR3 protein: CASSRWDSRYGYTF; CDR3 DNA: TGTGCCAGCAGCCGGTGGGACAGCCGCTATGGCTACACCTTC
clone size: -; J gene: TRBJ2-1; D gene: TRBD2; V gene: TRBV10-3; CDR3 protein: CAISDGGNNEQFF; CDR3 DNA: TGTGCCATCAGTGACGGGGGGAACAATGAGCAGTTCTTC
clone size: -; J gene: TRBJ2-7; D gene: TRBD1; V gene: TRBV5-4; CDR3 protein: CASSLDVTGLHEQYF; CDR3 DNA: TGTGCCAGCAGCTTGGACGTGACAGGGCTCCACGAGCAGTACTTC
clone size: -; J gene: TRBJ2-1; D gene: -; V gene: TRBV9; CDR3 protein: CASSPSGGNYNEQFF; CDR3 DNA: TGTGCCAGCAGCCCCTCGGGCGGGAACTACAATGAGCAGTTCTTC
clone size: -; J gene: TRBJ2-3; D gene: -; V gene: TRBV19; CDR3 protein: CASSSTESTDTQYF; CDR3 DNA: TGTGCCAGTAGTTCGACAGAGAGCACAGATACGCAGTATTTT
clone size: -; J gene: TRBJ2-5; D gene: TRBD1; V gene: TRBV19; CDR3 protein: CASSPRDRGRFQETQYF; CDR3 DNA: TGTGCCAGTAGTCCTCGGGACAGGGGCCGTTTCCAAGAGACCCAGTACTTC
clone size: -; J gene: TRBJ1-5; D gene: -; V gene: TRBV12-5; CDR3 protein: CASGLSGAEPQHF; CDR3 DNA: TGTGCTAGTGGTTTGTCAGGGGCCGAGCCCCAGCATTTT
clone size: -; J gene: TRBJ1-1; D gene: -; V gene: TRBV6-1; CDR3 protein: CASSVLGYTEAFF; CDR3 DNA: TGTGCCAGCAGTGTGTTAGGTTACACTGAAGCTTTCTTT
clone size: -; J gene: TRBJ2-6; D gene: -; V gene: TRBV12-5; CDR3 protein: CASGLNNNSGANVLTF; CDR3 DNA: TGTGCTAGTGGTTTGAACAACAACTCTGGGGCCAACGTCCTGACTTTC
clone size: -; J gene: TRBJ2-6; D gene: TRBD1; V gene: TRBV5-1; CDR3 protein: CASSESPTGGGNVLTF; CDR3 DNA: TGCGCCAGCAGCGAATCGCCGACAGGGGGAGGCAACGTCCTGACTTTC
clone size: -; J gene: TRBJ2-2; D gene: -; V gene: TRBV4-1; CDR3 protein: CASSQSQMGGFIGELFF; CDR3 DNA: TGCGCCAGCAGCCAATCCCAGATGGGGGGATTTATCGGGGAGCTGTTTTTT
clone size: -; J gene: TRBJ1-5; D gene: -; V gene: TRBV7-8; CDR3 protein: CASSLVSVQASNQPQHF; CDR3 DNA: TGTGCCAGCAGCTTAGTGTCGGTACAGGCTAGCAATCAGCCCCAGCATTTT
clone size: -; J gene: TRBJ1-3; D gene: -; V gene: TRBV30; CDR3 protein: CAWSVSGGKGNTIYF; CDR3 DNA: TGTGCCTGGAGTGTCTCGGGAGGGAAAGGAAACACCATATATTTT
clone size: -; J gene: TRBJ2-4; D gene: TRBD1; V gene: TRBV5-1; CDR3 protein: CASSTPGQGGHIQYF; CDR3 DNA: TGCGCCAGCAGCACACCAGGACAGGGTGGGCACATTCAGTACTTC
clone size: few; J gene: TRBJ1-5; D gene: -; V gene: TRBV9; CDR3 protein: CASSSTGSGQPQHF; CDR3 DNA: TGTGCCAGCAGCTCGACAGGTTCTGGCCAGCCCCAGCATTTT
clone size: -; J gene: TRBJ1-2; D gene: TRBD1; V gene: TRBV5-4; CDR3 protein: CASSLGAGGQDGYTF; CDR3 DNA: TGTGCCAGCAGCCTGGGGGCAGGAGGACAGGATGGCTACACCTTC
clone size: -; J gene: TRBJ1-1; D gene: -; V gene: TRBV4-3; CDR3 protein: CASSQGGARNTEAFF; CDR3 DNA: TGCGCCAGCAGCCAAGGAGGGGCTCGGAACACTGAAGCTTTCTTT
clone size: -; J gene: TRBJ2-2; D gene: -; V gene: TRBV5-1; CDR3 protein: CASSPTPGATGELFF; CDR3 DNA: TGCGCCAGCAGCCCGACCCCGGGGGCCACCGGGGAGCTGTTTTTT
clone size: -; J gene: TRBJ2-7; D gene: TRBD1; V gene: TRBV6-1; CDR3 protein: CASSALDRVGEQYF; CDR3 DNA: TGTGCCAGCAGCGCGCTTGACAGGGTGGGAGAGCAGTACTTC
clone size: -; J gene: TRBJ2-3; D gene: -; V gene: TRBV5-1; CDR3 protein: CASSPRAGFTDTQYF; CDR3 DNA: TGCGCCAGCAGCCCACGGGCGGGGTTCACAGATACGCAGTATTTT
clone size: -; J gene: TRBJ1-2; D gene: -; V gene: TRBV6-1; CDR3 protein: CASSESPYGYTF; CDR3 DNA: TGTGCCAGCAGTGAAAGTCCCTATGGCTACACCTTC
clone size: -; J gene: TRBJ2-7; D gene: TRBD1; V gene: TRBV25-1; CDR3 protein: CASREQGQVLQYF; CDR3 DNA: TGTGCCAGCAGGGAGCAAGGACAGGTCTTGCAGTACTTC
clone size: once; J gene: TRBJ1-1; D gene: TRBD1; V gene: TRBV6-1; CDR3 protein: CASSSDRGRGEAFF; CDR3 DNA: TGTGCCAGCAGTTCGGACAGGGGGCGCGGAGAAGCTTTCTTT
clone size: -; J gene: TRBJ1-2; D gene: -; V gene: TRBV28; CDR3 protein: CASSLNGSPLVDSYTF; CDR3 DNA: TGTGCCAGCAGTTTGAACGGTTCCCCACTTGTAGATAGCTACACCTTC